The next 20 T cell receptor beta chains were all read from a single sample in a study of blood T cell repertoires in COVID-19 (dated by TCRdb to 2018 to 2021). Libraries were made using the immunoSEQ multiplex PCR assay. TCRdb took over this immuneACCESS table, retaining in-frame rearrangements with V and J assigned. Such tables are incomplete; in checked studies, under half of the missing clones stem from an unresolved V gene, and the remainder is unexplained. The sample table records about 68,000 clones; around nine tenths of these occur just once. The ten top clones hold less than 2.5% of the sample. The sequencing input was peripheral blood. All receptors come from a human donor in a cohort sampled during active COVID-19.

This chain joins TRBV5-5 and TRBJ1-4; 8 positions agree with TRBD1. Germline lookup yields CDR1 SGHKS and CDR2 YYEKEE (reference sequence). J gave up 0 bases and V 4 bases, and 5 bases lay outside the gene matches. The CDR3 covers 16 residues. In DNA, the CDR3 is TGTGCCAGCAGCCCAGGGGACAGGTCAACTAATGAAAAACTGTTTTTT. Protein product: CASSPGDRSTNEKLFF.

The J gene is TRBJ2-1, the V gene TRBV28; D might be TRBD1 (6 bases). CDR1 is MDHEN and CDR2 is SYDVKM in the germline V gene. The CDR3 extends over 12 amino acids. The V gene lost 6 bases and the J gene lost 12 bases, with 15 bases spanning the gap. The CDR3 reads CASRWTAGGQFF. The CDR3 DNA reads as TGTGCCAGCAGGTGGACAGCCGGTGGGCAGTTCTTC. The full variable domain, completed using reference TRBV28 and TRBJ2-1, is DVKVTQSSRYLVKRTGEKVFLECVQDMDHENMFWYRQDPGLGLRLIYFSYDVKMKEKGDIPEGYSVSREKKERFSLILESASTNQTSMYLCASRWTAGGQFFGPGTRLTVL.

The chain is built from TRBV7-8 and TRBJ1-2, with TRBD1 matching 8 bases. After removal of 5 bases from V and 6 bases from J, the junction contained 11 bases not matched to a gene. CDR3 length: 15 residues. Germline loops: CDR1 SGHVS, CDR2 FQNEAQ. The CDR3 is CASSNRGQGAHGYTF. In DNA, the CDR3 is TGTGCCAGCAGCAATCGGGGGCAGGGGGCTCATGGCTACACCTTC. The whole variable domain, filled in from reference TRBV7-8 and TRBJ1-2, reads GAGVSQSPRYKVAKRGQDVALRCDPISGHVSLFWYQQALGQGPEFLTYFQNEAQLDKSGLPSDRFFAERPEGSVSTLKIQRTQQEDSAVYLCASSNRGQGAHGYTFGSGTRLTVV.

This clone was counted between two and nine times. The chain uses TRBV4-1 and TRBJ2-7, with a possible D match to TRBD2 (5 bases). This CDR3 has 16 amino acids. The germline V gene has CDR1 MGHRA and CDR2 YSYEKL. V was trimmed by 3 bases and J by 2 bases, leaving 17 bases between them. The CDR3, as DNA: TGCGCCAGCAGCCACTATCCTTCGGGAAGCCCCTACGAGCAGTACTTC. Protein product: CASSHYPSGSPYEQYF.

This clone showed up just once. This chain links TRBV28 with TRBJ2-7, with a possible D match to TRBD2 (6 bases). The germline CDR1 and CDR2 sequences are MDHEN and SYDVKM. The CDR3 length is 14 residues. V was clipped by 2 bases and J by 5 bases, with 13 bases between them. The CDR3 region is CASSLGGIPHEQYF. The CDR3 nucleotides read TGTGCCAGCAGTTTAGGGGGGATTCCCCACGAGCAGTACTTC.

The chain employs TRBV6-6 and TRBJ2-1, with D unclear. Per the germline V gene, CDR1 is MNHNY and CDR2 is SVGAGI (reference sequence). The CDR3 consists of 13 residues. V lost 4 bases and J 6 bases, leaving 10 bases between the germline ends. In nucleotides, the CDR3 is TGTGCCAGCAGTTCCCGAACGGGCAATGAGCAGTTCTTC. It yields the protein CASSSRTGNEQFF.

In this sample, this clone turned up a few times. The V gene is TRBV5-4, the J gene TRBJ2-2; TRBD2 is a possible D gene (6 bases). In germline, CDR1 is SGHNT, CDR2 YYREEE (reference sequence). This CDR3 is 16 amino acids long. Trimming took off 5 bases at V and 1 base at J, with 15 bases between the two ends. This CDR3 is CASRLDGGRNTGELFF. CDR3 sequence (DNA): TGTGCCAGCAGACTGGACGGAGGGCGGAACACCGGGGAGCTGTTTTTT.

CDR3 DNA sequence: TGTGCCAGCTCTCCTATACAGTCCCAAGAGACCCAGTACTTC. This encodes CASSPIQSQETQYF. This chain joins TRBV18 and TRBJ2-5; D unclear. CDR3 length: 14 residues. The V end was cut by 6 bases, the J end by 1 base, with 12 bases between. CDR1 is KGHSH and CDR2 is LQKENI in the germline V gene.

This chain connects TRBV29-1 to TRBJ1-1; D may be TRBD1 (5 bases). The V and J ends lost 7 bases and 4 bases respectively, with 10 bases between them. Germline V gives CDR1 SQVTM, CDR2 ANQGSEA. The CDR3 runs to 11 residues. In nucleotides, the CDR3 is TGCAGCGGGGGGGGAGGCACTGAAGCTTTCTTT. Translation gives CSGGGGTEAFF.

The chain couples TRBV6-5 to TRBJ1-5, with a tentative D call TRBD1 (5 bases). The germline gives CDR1 MNHEY, CDR2 SVGAGI. V lost 6 bases and J 0 bases, leaving 9 bases between the germline ends. The CDR3 sequence is 14 residues long. CDR3 DNA sequence: TGTGCCAGCAGGGACGGGGGTAGCAATCAGCCCCAGCATTTT. As protein: CASRDGGSNQPQHF.

The V and J genes are TRBV29-1 and TRBJ2-5; 7 nucleotides align to TRBD2. The V and J ends lost 5 bases and 2 bases, in that order; junction bases with no gene match: 5. CDR3 length equals 13 residues. Looked up from germline, CDR1 is SQVTM and CDR2 is ANQGSEA. The CDR3: CSVRGLSQETQYF. The CDR3 nucleotides read TGCAGCGTTAGGGGACTAAGTCAAGAGACCCAGTACTTC.

This chain connects TRBV28 to TRBJ1-2, with a possible D match to TRBD1 (5 bases). Trimming took off 6 bases at V and 4 bases at J, with 15 bases between the two ends. The CDR3 totals 14 residues. CDR1 and CDR2 (germline): MDHEN, SYDVKM. The CDR3 DNA reads as TGTGCCAGCAGAGGACATGGGAATCGCTATGGCTACACCTTC. Its protein product is CASRGHGNRYGYTF.

This clone was seen a few times. In the same sample, other DNA sequences code for this CDR3. The chain uses TRBV7-3 and TRBJ2-1, with 7 positions matching TRBD1. Per the germline V gene, CDR1 is SGHTA and CDR2 is FQGTGA. The ends lost 4 bases at V and 7 bases at J; junction bases unmatched: 4. This CDR3 comprises 13 residues. The CDR3 DNA reads as TGTGCCAGCAGCTCGACAGGGAATAATGAGCAGTTCTTC. It specifies CASSSTGNNEQFF.

CDR3: CAISGGGQPQHF. The CDR3 nucleotides are TGTGCCATCAGTGGGGGAGGACAGCCCCAGCATTTT. J is TRBJ1-5 and V is TRBV10-3; D gene ambiguous. CDR1 and CDR2 from the germline V gene are ENHRY and SYGVKD. The CDR3 length is 12 residues. V lost 4 bases and J 7 bases, leaving 8 bases between the germline ends.

The chain links TRBV5-1 to TRBJ1-4; D is perhaps TRBD1 (6 bases). The CDR3 contains 12 residues. The V end was cut by 4 bases, the J end by 8 bases, with 9 bases between. The germline CDR1 and CDR2 sequences are SGHRS and YFSETQ. CDR3 sequence (DNA): TGCGCCAGCAGCCCAGGACAGGAAAAACTGTTTTTT. Encoded protein: CASSPGQEKLFF.

This chain joins TRBV6-6 and TRBJ2-7; the match to TRBD2 covers 10 bases. The CDR3 has 17 residues. Trimming at V came to 5 bases and at J to 1 base, leaving 11 bases not matched to a gene. The V gene's germline CDR1 is MNHNY and CDR2 SVGAGI (reference sequence). CDR3 protein: CASSPRPSGSFSYEQYF. The CDR3 nucleotides read TGTGCCAGCAGTCCCCGGCCTAGCGGGAGTTTTTCCTACGAGCAGTACTTC.

This clone occurred a few times. The V call is TRBV6-5, the J call TRBJ1-1, with 10 nucleotides matching TRBD1. CDR3 size: 15 residues. Per the germline V gene, CDR1 is MNHEY and CDR2 is SVGAGI. The V gene end was trimmed by 11 bases and the J gene end by 1 base; junction bases not matched to a gene: 10. This CDR3 is CAVQRQGAENTEAFF. The CDR3, as DNA: TGTGCCGTGCAAAGACAGGGGGCTGAGAACACTGAAGCTTTCTTT.

The chain employs TRBV21-1 and TRBJ2-1; the D call TRBD2 from the table was never checked on the DNA. TRBV21-1 is a listed pseudogene. This CDR3 comprises 17 residues. CDR3 in amino acids: CASSGRSGRLSYNEQFF. The CDR3 DNA follows: TGTGCCAGCAGCGGCCGTAGCGGGAGGCTCTCCTACAATGAGCAGTTCTTC.

This chain joins TRBV10-3 and TRBJ2-7, with 11 bases identical to TRBD1. The CDR3 has 14 amino acids. J was trimmed by 3 bases and V by 5 bases; bases with no gene match: 3. The V gene's germline CDR1 is ENHRY and CDR2 SYGVKD. The CDR3 spells CAISLGTGGYEQYF. In DNA form, the CDR3 reads TGTGCCATCAGTTTGGGGACAGGGGGCTACGAGCAGTACTTC.

The V and J genes are TRBV5-1 and TRBJ1-1; a possible D gene is TRBD1 (6 bases). Per the germline V gene, CDR1 is SGHRS and CDR2 is YFSETQ. The CDR3 spans 15 residues. The V and J ends lost 2 bases and 1 base respectively, with 12 bases between them. The DNA for the CDR3 is TGCGCCAGCAGCTTCGGGATGGGACAGAACACTGAAGCTTTCTTT. Amino acids: CASSFGMGQNTEAFF.